This entry lists 25 T cell receptor beta chains sequenced from one sample in a study of shared clonotypes between healthy human individuals. Assay: immunoSEQ multiplex PCR; the TCRdb copy retains only in-frame clones and omits some. The repertoire holds around 940,000 clones, with around three quarters as singletons. The specimen was memory CD4+ T cells sorted from blood. Described subset: CD45RA-negative fraction. These TCRs come from a man in his late teens or twenties in good health.

The chain combines TRBV5-1 with TRBJ1-1, with 11 positions matching TRBD1. With V trimmed by 3 bases and J by 5 bases, 12 bases remained unmatched. Germline CDR1 is SGHRS and CDR2 is YFSETQ. The CDR3 loop spans 17 amino acids. CDR3 coding DNA: TGCGCCAGCAGCTCCGCCTGGACAGGGGGCGCGGGGACTGAAGCTTTCTTT. It yields the protein CASSSAWTGGAGTEAFF.

This clone was observed a single time. The chain uses TRBV2 and TRBJ1-2, with D possibly TRBD1 on 5 matching bases. V lost 0 bases to trimming and J lost 7 bases, with 12 bases between them. The CDR3 is 14 residues long. The germline V gene encodes CDR1 SNHLY and CDR2 FYNNEI. Here the CDR3 reads CASSEAGRVGGYTF. The CDR3 coding sequence is TGTGCCAGCAGTGAAGCGGGCAGGGTGGGTGGCTACACCTTC.

In this sample, this clone turned up a few times. The chain links TRBV19 to TRBJ1-1; 9 positions match TRBD1. CDR1 is LNHDA, CDR2 SQIVND, per germline (reference sequence). CDR3 length: 13 amino acids. Losses at the gene ends were 5 bases for V and 10 bases for J; bases not matched to a gene: 8. The CDR3 nucleotides are TGTGCCAGTAGTGAAAACAGGGGGCGGGGAGCTTTCTTT. This translates into CASSENRGRGAFF.

V usage is TRBV29-1 and J usage is TRBJ1-6, with 10 bases lining up with TRBD1. V shed 8 bases and J 6 bases; nucleotides not matched to a gene: 7. The CDR3 has 14 amino acids. From germline, CDR1 is SQVTM and CDR2 ANQGSEA. CDR3 DNA sequence: TGCAGCCTCTCCCGGGACAGGGGTAATTCACCCCTCCACTTT. This translates into CSLSRDRGNSPLHF.

This clone was seen only a few times. No DNA is shown, since the ends of the CDR3 on it are uncertain; the CDR3 is the one TCRdb lists. The V call is TRBV27, the J call TRBJ2-2; the DNA was not compared with TRBD2, the D call given in the table. Germline loops: CDR1 MNHEY, CDR2 SMNVEV (reference sequence). 16 amino acids form the CDR3, both terminal residues included. CDR3 protein: CASSLLLSGNTGELFF.

A single count supports this clone. The chain joins TRBV4-1 to TRBJ1-2; maybe TRBD1 (5 bases). This CDR3 contains 14 residues. Trimming took 6 bases from V and 7 from J, leaving 18 bases between them. Germline lookup yields CDR1 MGHRA and CDR2 YSYEKL. CDR3 nucleotide sequence: TGCGCCAGCAGTCCCACTGGGGGGTCGTTTGGCTACACCTTC. This codes for CASSPTGGSFGYTF.

The chain employs TRBV5-1 and TRBJ2-7; weak D call: TRBD1 (5 bases). The V and J ends lost 0 bases and 3 bases respectively, with 13 bases between them. The length of the CDR3 is 15 residues. CDR1 is SGHRS, CDR2 YFSETQ, per germline. CDR3 sequence reads: CASSLDPGPVYEQYF. The CDR3 nucleotides are TGCGCCAGCAGCTTGGACCCAGGGCCGGTCTACGAGCAGTACTTC.

V and J are TRBV11-2 and TRBJ1-1; tentatively, D is TRBD1 (6 bases). The CDR3 is 15 amino acids. With 6 bases removed from V and 3 bases from J, the gap between germline ends came to 17 bases. In germline, CDR1 is SGHAT, CDR2 FQNNGV. CDR3 protein: CASRQTGFRDTEAFF. The CDR3 nucleotides read TGTGCCAGCAGACAAACAGGGTTTCGGGACACTGAAGCTTTCTTT.

The chain uses TRBV5-4 and TRBJ2-7, with 8 bases matching TRBD1. Losses at the gene ends were 4 bases for V and 3 bases for J; bases not matched to a gene: 9. CDR1 is SGHNT and CDR2 is YYREEE in the germline V gene (reference sequence). The length of the CDR3 is 15 residues. CDR3 nucleotides: TGTGCCAGCAGCGGACTCGGACAGGGACGCTACGAGCAGTACTTC. Translating gives CASSGLGQGRYEQYF.

The chain couples TRBV7-2 to TRBJ2-3; 10 bases fit TRBD2. From germline, CDR1 is SGHTA and CDR2 FQGNSA. This CDR3 is built from 17 residues. Trimming cost V 5 bases and J 5 bases; bases outside gene matches: 13. The CDR3 loop is CASSPVAGGVWEDTQYF. CDR3 nucleotide sequence: TGTGCCAGCAGCCCCGTAGCGGGGGGTGTTTGGGAAGATACGCAGTATTTT.

This chain uses TRBV5-5 with TRBJ1-2; D is ambiguous. Germline V gene sequence: CDR1 SGHKS, CDR2 YYEKEE (reference sequence). Deletions cut 2 bases from V and 0 bases from J, with 5 bases between. The CDR3 extends over 13 amino acids. The CDR3 reads CASSLSPNYGYTF. CDR3 coding DNA: TGTGCCAGCAGCTTAAGTCCTAACTATGGCTACACCTTC.

The rearrangement links TRBV4-1 to TRBJ2-7; tentative D call: TRBD1 (5 bases). Trimming cost V 1 base and J 2 bases, with 12 bases left between them. The CDR3 contains 15 residues. The germline CDR1 and CDR2 sequences are MGHRA and YSYEKL. CDR3 loop: CASSQGWGTTYEQYF. CDR3 coding DNA: TGCGCCAGCAGCCAAGGATGGGGCACTACCTACGAGCAGTACTTC.

A few counts support this clone. The V call is TRBV4-1, the J call TRBJ1-2, with a possible D match to TRBD1 (5 bases). CDR3 length equals 15 residues. V was cut by 1 base and J by 4 bases, with 13 bases left in between. CDR1 is MGHRA and CDR2 is YSYEKL in the germline V gene. CDR3 sequence: CASSQGQGAIYGYTF. The CDR3 DNA is TGCGCCAGCAGCCAAGGGCAGGGAGCTATCTATGGCTACACCTTC.

A word on this clone: This sample also contains other DNA sequences that code for the same CDR3. The chain carries TRBV18 and TRBJ1-4, with no clear D. V lost 1 base and J lost 5, with 8 bases in between. Germline loops: CDR1 KGHSH, CDR2 LQKENI. The CDR3 spans 14 residues. The CDR3 sequence is CASSPQGSNEKLFF. The CDR3 nucleotides read TGTGCCAGCTCACCACAGGGATCGAATGAAAAACTGTTTTTT.

This clone was detected once. The chain recombines TRBV30 with TRBJ2-2; D is possibly TRBD2 (5 bases). The ends were cut back, 6 bases at V and 1 base at J, with 9 bases in the middle. This CDR3 spans 13 amino acids. Germline V gene sequence: CDR1 GTSNPN, CDR2 SVGIG (reference sequence). The CDR3 reads CACKRGNTGELFF. The CDR3 DNA follows: TGTGCCTGCAAACGGGGGAACACCGGGGAGCTGTTTTTT.

The rearrangement links TRBV6-5 to TRBJ1-2; possible D gene TRBD1, 5 bases. Trimming removed 5 bases from V and 8 bases from J, with 21 bases in between. The CDR3 has 15 amino acids. From germline, CDR1 is MNHEY and CDR2 SVGAGI. The CDR3: CASSPSGTWVRGYTF. CDR3 nucleotides: TGTGCCAGCAGTCCATCCGGGACTTGGGTCAGGGGCTACACCTTC.

V is TRBV5-6 and J is TRBJ2-2, with TRBD1 matching 11 bases. Per germline, CDR1 SGHDT and CDR2 YYEEEE. The CDR3 sequence is 17 residues long. V gave up 0 bases and J gave up 5 bases; unmatched junction bases: 6. In DNA form, the CDR3 reads TGTGCCAGCAGCTTGGGCGGACAGGGGGCATGGACCGGGGAGCTGTTTTTT. As protein: CASSLGGQGAWTGELFF. Full variable domain (outside the CDR3, taken from reference TRBV5-6 and TRBJ2-2): DAGVTQSPTHLIKTRGQQVTLRCSPKSGHDTVSWYQQALGQGPQFIFQYYEEEERQRGNFPDRFSGHQFPNYSSELNVNALLLGDSALYLCASSLGGQGAWTGELFFGEGSRLTVL.

With respect to this clone: Other DNA sequences from this sample encode an identical CDR3 as well. The gene calls are TRBV18 and TRBJ1-4; no clear D. This CDR3 is built from 11 residues. Germline V gives CDR1 KGHSH, CDR2 LQKENI. V lost 3 bases, J lost 7 bases, and 3 bases lay in between. CDR3 nucleotide sequence: TGTGCCAGCTCACCCGGTGAAAAACTGTTTTTT. Residues: CASSPGEKLFF. The full variable domain, rest sourced from reference TRBV18 and TRBJ1-4, is NAGVMQNPRHLVRRRGQEARLRCSPMKGHSHVYWYRQLPEEGLKFMVYLQKENIIDESGMPKERFSAEFPKEGPSILRIQQVVRGDSAAYFCASSPGEKLFFGSGTQLSVL.

The table lists this clone with a count of one. Other nucleotide sequences from this sample produce the same CDR3. J is TRBJ1-5 and V is TRBV6-1; D not certain. The CDR3 length is 13 residues. V dropped 0 bases and J dropped 7 bases, with 7 bases sitting between them. In germline, CDR1 is MNHNS, CDR2 SASEGT. CDR3 in amino acids: CASSEAGRQPQHF. DNA for the CDR3: TGTGCCAGCAGTGAAGCAGGTCGGCAGCCCCAGCATTTT.

The genes are TRBV10-3 and TRBJ2-5; TRBD2 aligns across 10 bases. CDR1 and CDR2 from the germline V gene are ENHRY and SYGVKD. V was clipped by 6 bases and J by 3 bases; unmatched bases: 7. The length of the CDR3 is 15 residues. CDR3 bases: TGTGCCATCAGCACGGGACTAGCGTTGAAAGAGACCCAGTACTTC. Encoded protein: CAISTGLALKETQYF.

The chain links TRBV27 to TRBJ1-5; D gene uncertain. V gave up 5 bases and J gave up 9 bases, with 20 bases separating them. Germline-derived CDR1 and CDR2 are MNHEY and SMNVEV (reference sequence). The CDR3 length is 15 residues. The CDR3 DNA is TGTGCCAGCAGTCCCTACAGAGAATCAAGTGCGCCCCAGCATTTT. This sequence encodes CASSPYRESSAPQHF.

The chain uses TRBV9 and TRBJ2-5, with D unresolved. The CDR3 loop spans 14 amino acids. Trimming took off 1 base at V and 4 bases at J, with 11 bases between the two ends. Germline V CDR1 and CDR2: SGDLS, YYNGEE. The CDR3 DNA reads as TGTGCCAGCAGCGTAACTCCCAGTGGAGAGACCCAGTACTTC. Translated: CASSVTPSGETQYF.

The rearrangement joins TRBV29-1 to TRBJ1-2, with D tentatively TRBD1 (5 bases). The CDR3 is 11 amino acids. Between the trimmed V and J ends, which lost 4 bases and 7 bases, there was a span of 10 bases. Germline CDR1 reads SQVTM; CDR2 reads ANQGSEA. The CDR3 nucleotides read TGCAGCGTTGCCAGGGCTGGTGGCTACACCTTC. Its protein is CSVARAGGYTF.

V and J are TRBV7-3 and TRBJ1-1; D remains unclear. Trimming took off 5 bases at V and 5 bases at J, with 12 bases between the two ends. CDR3 length: 13 amino acids. Germline values: CDR1 SGHTA, CDR2 FQGTGA. The CDR3 loop reads CASSQVRETEAFF. CDR3 DNA: TGTGCCAGCAGCCAGGTCCGGGAGACTGAAGCTTTCTTT.

This chain uses TRBV10-3 with TRBJ2-6; D call uncertain. V lost 5 bases and J lost 0, with 11 bases in between. Germline assignment: CDR1 ENHRY and CDR2 SYGVKD. CDR3 length equals 16 residues. CDR3 nucleotides: TGTGCCATCAGTCCGACCAAATCCTCTGGGGCCAACGTCCTGACTTTC. As protein: CAISPTKSSGANVLTF.